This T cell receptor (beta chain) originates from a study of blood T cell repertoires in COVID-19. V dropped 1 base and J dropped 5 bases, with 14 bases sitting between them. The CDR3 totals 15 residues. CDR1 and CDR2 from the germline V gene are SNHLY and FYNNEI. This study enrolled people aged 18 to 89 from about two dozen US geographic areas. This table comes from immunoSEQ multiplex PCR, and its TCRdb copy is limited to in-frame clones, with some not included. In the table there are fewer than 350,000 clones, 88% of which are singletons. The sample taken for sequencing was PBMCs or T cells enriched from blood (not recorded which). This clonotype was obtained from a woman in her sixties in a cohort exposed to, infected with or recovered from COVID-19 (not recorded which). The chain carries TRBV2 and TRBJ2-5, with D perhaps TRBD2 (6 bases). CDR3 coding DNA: TGTGCCAGCAGTGAAGAGGAGGGTGGGTCGGAGACCCAGTACTTC. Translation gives CASSEEEGGSETQYF.